This T cell receptor beta chain originates from a study of T cells in Graves' hyperthyroidism and ophthalmopathy. In this sample, this clonotype turned up many times. Its antigen is not identified. This CDR3 is 13 amino acids long. Germline values: CDR1 MDHEN, CDR2 SYDVKM. V was cut by 8 bases and J by 2 bases, with 13 bases left in between. The definition of stable Graves' hyperthyroidism was no ophthalmopathy progression within 18 months. Recently diagnosed hyperthyroidism of less than 2 months' duration affected patients aged 18 to 65. Study conclusions and caveats: In simple terms, a model built on 13 V-J features told ophthalmopathy apart from stable hyperthyroidism. With a median lead of approximately 6.4 months before onset, the model predicted ophthalmopathy.

TCR beta CDR3 regions were amplified from RNA. The HTBI primer set was used in a first-round RT-PCR of the TCR CDR3. TCRdb fed the multiplex PCR reads into MiXCR, producing one record per CDR3 protein. The sample yields roughly 110,000 distinct CDR3 sequences, 15% to 20% seen once. Sequenced input: blood. The clonotype was recovered from a woman between 45 and 60 years old with Graves' hyperthyroidism. This chain uses TRBV28 with TRBJ2-7; no firm D call. The CDR3 DNA sequence: TGTGCCAGCTCCGCGGTTGGGCCCTACGAGCAGTACTTC. It encodes CASSAVGPYEQYF. Using reference TRBV28 and TRBJ2-7 for the parts outside the CDR3, the full variable domain is DVKVTQSSRYLVKRTGEKVFLECVQDMDHENMFWYRQDPGLGLRLIYFSYDVKMKEKGDIPEGYSVSREKKERFSLILESASTNQTSMYLCASSAVGPYEQYFGPGTRLTVT.